Below, one T cell receptor beta chain is given with its context. This entry comes from a study of blood T cell repertoires in COVID-19. About the research overall: T cells, B-cell-depleted T cells, or PBMCs provided the cDNA or gDNA that served as material.

V was cut by 5 bases and J by 5 bases, with 18 bases left in between. The CDR3 loop spans 15 amino acids. Per the germline V gene, CDR1 is ENHRY and CDR2 is SYGVKD. Study processing details: Reference gene primer amplification in the assay estimated nucleated cell counts. Measured with immunoSEQ multiplex PCR; TCRdb has only the in-frame clones, and not every one. D and trimming were read from the DNA, whereas the V and J calls and clone size are those reported in that table. Found here are 95,000 to 150,000 clones, 78% of them singletons; the top ten hold roughly 2%. The genes are TRBV10-3 and TRBJ2-5, with TRBD2 as a possible D gene (5 bases). This TCR derives from a man in his sixties or seventies with acute or convalescent COVID-19. The sequencing input was peripheral blood. The CDR3 is CAISPEREGLETQYF. In nucleotides, the CDR3 is TGTGCCATCAGTCCCGAGAGGGAAGGTTTGGAGACCCAGTACTTC.